The rows below give T cell receptor beta chains drawn from one sample of a study of cytomegalovirus exposure and HLA in healthy donors. Method: immunoSEQ multiplex PCR; TCRdb's copy keeps in-frame clones and lacks some. The profile covers some 100,000 clones, with around 80% appearing a single time and 4% taken by the ten largest. The sample taken for sequencing was PBMCs. The receptors were gathered from a woman aged 50 to 60 in good health and CMV-seropositive. The CDR3 runs from the conserved cysteine through the conserved F or W. A D gene is named only where the DNA matches it firmly. Expanded clones are given a class, and other clones once, few, many or no size at all.

>TRBV6-1|-|-|TRBJ1-6
CASSEYRVDSPLHF
TGTGCCAGCAGTGAGTACAGGGTTGATTCACCCCTCCACTTT
>TRBV7-6|-|TRBD2|TRBJ2-5
CASSRLAGVSLRETQYF
TGTGCCAGCAGCCGTCTAGCGGGAGTTAGTTTAAGGGAGACCCAGTACTTC
>TRBV2|-|TRBD2|TRBJ2-3
CASTWTSGFTTTDTQYF
TGTGCCAGCACCTGGACTAGCGGTTTCACCACCACAGATACGCAGTATTTT
>TRBV6-1|-|-|TRBJ1-3
CASSTPRSGNTIYF
TGTGCCAGCAGTACCCCTCGGTCCGGAAACACCATATATTTT
>TRBV27|-|TRBD1|TRBJ2-7
CASRRSSPGTGIFEQYF
TGTGCCAGCAGACGTAGTTCACCCGGGACAGGGATTTTCGAGCAGTACTTC
>TRBV9|-|TRBD1|TRBJ2-7
CASSVASQGVEQYF
TGTGCCAGCAGCGTAGCGTCGCAGGGGGTCGAGCAGTACTTC
>TRBV5-4|-|-|TRBJ2-7
CASSLSGALAYEQYF
TGTGCCAGCAGCTTGTCAGGGGCGCTTGCCTACGAGCAGTACTTC
>TRBV7-9|once|TRBD1|TRBJ1-1
CASSLGDRAFF
TGTGCCAGCAGCTTAGGGGACAGAGCTTTCTTT
>TRBV7-9|few|TRBD2|TRBJ2-1
CASSLSGLAGGDEQFF
TGTGCCAGCAGCTTAAGTGGACTAGCGGGAGGCGATGAGCAGTTCTTC
>TRBV9|-|TRBD2|TRBJ2-7
CASRPTSGVGYF
TGTGCCAGCAGACCCACTAGCGGTGTTGGGTACTTC
>TRBV20-1|-|-|TRBJ2-5
CSASEETQYF
TGCAGTGCTAGTGAGGAGACCCAGTACTTC
>TRBV18|-|TRBD1|TRBJ1-4
CASSPQRQGSREKLFF
TGTGCCAGCTCACCTCAGAGACAGGGGAGTAGGGAAAAACTGTTTTTT
>TRBV9|-|TRBD1|TRBJ1-2
CASSETGGAANYGYTF
TGTGCCAGCAGTGAAACAGGGGGCGCAGCTAACTATGGCTACACCTTC
>TRBV2|-|TRBD1|TRBJ1-4
CASRTKQGRNEKLFF
TGTGCCAGCAGAACAAAACAGGGGAGGAATGAAAAACTGTTTTTT
>TRBV30|-|-|TRBJ2-7
CAWSEARPEQYF
TGTGCCTGGAGTGAAGCTAGGCCGGAGCAGTACTTC
>TRBV7-9|-|TRBD2|TRBJ2-1
CASTSRGSGGPSSYNEQFF
TGTGCCAGCACCTCACGGGGTAGCGGGGGGCCGTCCTCCTACAATGAGCAGTTCTTC
>TRBV9|once|TRBD2|TRBJ2-7
CASSVGGSRDEQYF
TGTGCCAGCAGCGTAGGCGGGAGCCGCGACGAGCAGTACTTC
>TRBV18|-|TRBD1|TRBJ1-5
CASSPTQGRNQPQHF
TGTGCCAGCTCGCCCACACAGGGGCGTAATCAGCCCCAGCATTTT
>TRBV10-1|-|TRBD2|TRBJ2-1
CASSRGLAVKSSYNEQFF
TGCGCCAGCAGCCGGGGACTAGCGGTTAAAAGCTCCTACAATGAGCAGTTCTTC
>TRBV6-1|once|TRBD1|TRBJ2-1
CASSETTGGLNEQFF
TGTGCCAGCAGTGAAACGACAGGGGGCTTGAATGAGCAGTTCTTC
>TRBV21-1|-|-|TRBJ2-7
CASSKTYEQYF
TGTGCCAGCAGCAAAACTTACGAGCAGTACTTC
>TRBV2|-|TRBD1|TRBJ2-4
CASSGGDRGAKNIQYF
TGTGCCAGCAGTGGGGGGGACAGGGGGGCCAAAAACATTCAGTACTTC
>TRBV7-8|-|TRBD2|TRBJ2-1
CASSRTSGMIYNEQFF
TGTGCCAGCAGCCGAACTAGCGGGATGATCTACAATGAGCAGTTCTTC
>TRBV15|-|TRBD1|TRBJ2-1
CATSRPAGDSLVF
TGTGCCACCAGCAGACCAGCCGGGGACAGCCTGGTCTTC
>TRBV5-1|few|-|TRBJ1-6
CARPPVQGPHSYNSPLHF
TGCGCCAGGCCCCCCGTTCAGGGCCCTCACTCCTATAATTCACCCCTCCACTTT
>TRBV7-3|-|TRBD1|TRBJ2-1
CASSASGGTADNEQFF
TGTGCCAGCAGCGCCTCCGGTGGGACAGCTGACAATGAGCAGTTCTTC
>TRBV10-1|-|TRBD1|TRBJ2-7
CASSRTGGFEQYF
TGCGCCAGCAGCAGGACAGGGGGATTCGAGCAGTACTTC
>TRBV11-2|few|TRBD1|TRBJ1-2
CASSSTGYYGYTF
TGTGCCAGCAGCTCGACAGGGTACTATGGCTACACCTTC
>TRBV6-1|-|-|TRBJ2-2
CASSEAQDGELFF
TGTGCCAGCAGTGAAGCGCAGGACGGGGAGCTGTTTTTT
>TRBV30|-|TRBD2|TRBJ2-5
CAWSPLAGEQETQYF
TGTGCCTGGAGCCCCCTAGCGGGGGAACAAGAGACCCAGTACTTC
>TRBV5-1|-|TRBD1|TRBJ1-4
CASSWGTGQEKLFF
TGCGCCAGCAGCTGGGGGACAGGGCAAGAAAAACTGTTTTTT
>TRBV10-1|-|-|TRBJ2-1
CASSEGGAGNEQFF
TGCGCCAGCAGTGAGGGGGGGGCGGGGAATGAGCAGTTCTTC
>TRBV5-1|-|-|TRBJ1-6
CASSSISGSPLHF
TGCGCCAGCAGCTCCATTTCGGGTTCACCCCTCCACTTT
>TRBV2|-|-|TRBJ1-3
CASRKGVFSGNTIYF
TGTGCCAGCAGGAAGGGAGTCTTCTCTGGAAACACCATATATTTT
>TRBV7-8|few|-|TRBJ1-1
CASSPGYTEAFF
TGTGCCAGCAGCCCAGGATACACTGAAGCTTTCTTT
>TRBV9|few|-|TRBJ2-7
CASSVQERTYEQYF
TGTGCCAGCAGCGTACAAGAGCGCACCTACGAGCAGTACTTC
>TRBV7-9|few|TRBD1|TRBJ1-1
CASSMYRGNTEAFF
TGTGCCAGCAGCATGTACAGGGGGAACACTGAAGCTTTCTTT
>TRBV6-5|-|-|TRBJ1-1
CASSFQGIGTEAFF
TGTGCCAGCAGTTTCCAGGGGATCGGGACTGAAGCTTTCTTT
>TRBV9|-|-|TRBJ2-6
CASSVVHYRGSGANVLTF
TGTGCCAGCAGCGTGGTTCATTATAGGGGCTCTGGGGCCAACGTCCTGACTTTC
>TRBV10-1|-|-|TRBJ2-2
CASSPSMDTGELFF
TGCGCCAGCAGTCCCTCTATGGACACCGGGGAGCTGTTTTTT
>TRBV5-1|-|-|TRBJ1-4
CASSLGSVLSYEKLFF
TGCGCCAGCAGCTTGGGTTCTGTATTGTCGTATGAAAAACTGTTTTTT
>TRBV5-4|-|TRBD1|TRBJ2-7
CASSTSTGAYEQYF
TGTGCCAGCAGCACCTCGACAGGGGCCTACGAGCAGTACTTC
>TRBV7-7|few|TRBD2|TRBJ2-1
CASSLGSGRAGEQFF
TGTGCTAGCAGCTTAGGTAGCGGGAGGGCTGGGGAGCAGTTCTTC
>TRBV2|-|TRBD1|TRBJ1-1
CASSTLTGVTEAFF
TGTGCCAGCAGTACCCTAACAGGGGTTACTGAAGCTTTCTTT
>TRBV30|-|-|TRBJ2-1
CAWSARGDEQFF
TGTGCCTGGAGTGCCCGAGGAGATGAGCAGTTCTTC
>TRBV30|-|TRBD2|TRBJ2-3
CAWLAGGFTDTQYF
TGTGCCTGGTTAGCGGGTGGGTTCACAGATACGCAGTATTTT
>TRBV7-9|-|TRBD2|TRBJ2-1
CASSNPGTSPGDEQFF
TGTGCCAGCAGCAACCCGGGGACTAGCCCTGGGGATGAGCAGTTCTTC
>TRBV19|-|TRBD1|TRBJ2-7
CASSIIGGQLYEQYF
TGTGCCAGTAGTATTATTGGGGGACAGCTATACGAGCAGTACTTC
>TRBV18|-|TRBD2|TRBJ2-7
CASSQGLAGDIDEQYF
TGTGCCAGCTCACAGGGACTAGCGGGAGATATCGACGAGCAGTACTTC
>TRBV7-9|-|TRBD1|TRBJ2-2
CASSPEDRVGNTGELFF
TGTGCCAGCAGCCCAGAGGACAGGGTGGGAAACACCGGGGAGCTGTTTTTT
>TRBV7-9|-|TRBD1|TRBJ2-2
CASRAGTAVYTGELFF
TGTGCCAGCAGGGCCGGGACAGCGGTATACACCGGGGAGCTGTTTTTT
>TRBV19|-|TRBD2|TRBJ2-5
CGAGEETQYF
TGTGGGGCGGGAGAGGAGACCCAGTACTTC
>TRBV11-3|few|-|TRBJ1-6
CASSLDRRAPLHF
TGTGCCAGCAGCTTAGACCGGCGGGCACCCCTCCACTTT
>TRBV6-5|-|TRBD1|TRBJ1-2
CASSWTGTGPNYGYTF
TGTGCCAGCAGTTGGACGGGGACAGGTCCTAACTATGGCTACACCTTC
>TRBV4-1|-|-|TRBJ2-2
CASSQVATTGELFF
TGCGCCAGCAGCCAAGTTGCTACCACCGGGGAGCTGTTTTTT
>TRBV12-5|-|TRBD1|TRBJ1-6
CASGLVELQGAANSPLHF
TGTGCTAGTGGTTTGGTAGAGCTTCAGGGGGCAGCCAATTCACCCCTCCACTTT
>TRBV27|-|-|TRBJ1-4
CASSFSQGPGEKLFF
TGTGCCAGCAGTTTTTCACAGGGCCCTGGGGAAAAACTGTTTTTT
>TRBV10-3|-|-|TRBJ1-5
CAISESLRGSGNQPQHF
TGTGCCATCAGTGAGTCCTTAAGGGGGAGCGGCAATCAGCCCCAGCATTTT